The entry below describes one TCR beta chain. Possible read error: a much larger clone is one base away. The sample contains more than one DNA sequence encoding this CDR3. CDR1 SEHNR and CDR2 FQNEAQ come from the germline V gene (reference sequence). This CDR3 has 13 amino acids. Trimming left V 5 bases short and J 8 bases short, with 12 bases between. This entry belongs to a study of OX40 agonist ivuxolimab in advanced cancers. Overall study context: The treatment was a fully human IgG2 OX40 agonist, ivuxolimab.

Only in-frame clones appear in the TCRdb table, and some are missing; sequencing was by immunoSEQ multiplex PCR. The table includes about 8,300 clones, over 65% detected once. J is TRBJ1-4 and V is TRBV7-9, with D possibly being TRBD1 (5 bases). Specimen: CD4+ or CD8+ T cells sorted from blood, collected in a trial of the OX40 agonist ivuxolimab. The receptor was derived from an adult with an advanced solid tumor such as melanoma, head and neck, liver or kidney cancer. CDR3 sequence reads: CASSRDSDEKLFF. In nucleotides, the CDR3 is TGTGCCAGCAGCCGCGACAGTGACGAAAAACTGTTTTTT.